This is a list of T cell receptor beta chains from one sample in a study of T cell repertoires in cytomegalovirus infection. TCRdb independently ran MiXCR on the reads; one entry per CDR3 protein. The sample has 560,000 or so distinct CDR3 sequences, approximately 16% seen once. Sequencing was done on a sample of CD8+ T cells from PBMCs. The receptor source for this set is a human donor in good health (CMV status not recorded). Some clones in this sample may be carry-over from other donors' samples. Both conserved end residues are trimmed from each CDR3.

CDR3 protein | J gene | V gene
ASSLVAGGLAEQY | TRBJ2-7 | TRBV7-9
ASSPEGMNTEAF | TRBJ1-1 | TRBV7-3
ASSGTLFSNQPQH | TRBJ1-5 | TRBV6-1
ASSLLGDRDYEQY | TRBJ2-7 | TRBV28
SAPGNGMNTEAF | TRBJ1-1 | TRBV20-1
ASSDGQGVVGYT | TRBJ1-2 | TRBV2
ASSLRPGQGERETQY | TRBJ2-5 | TRBV12-3/TRBV12-4
ASSDGDGYT | TRBJ1-2 | TRBV6-4
ASSQPGAEAF | TRBJ1-1 | TRBV4-2
ASSELGRGSTDTQY | TRBJ2-3 | TRBV6-1
ASSLGGALAKNIQY | TRBJ2-4 | TRBV7-2
ASSFMNSSGRETQY | TRBJ2-5 | TRBV11-2
ASSLTGDPGELF | TRBJ2-2 | TRBV27
EARSSYNEQF | TRBJ2-1 | TRBV6-1
ASMDYEQY | TRBJ2-7 | TRBV28
ASSFGDYNEQF | TRBJ2-1 | TRBV12-3/TRBV12-4
ASSIAVTRLGTGELF | TRBJ2-2 | TRBV19
ASSLTSGEETQY | TRBJ2-5 | TRBV7-9
AWRVRSEKGGGEQF | TRBJ2-1 | TRBV30
ASTISGRTYEQY | TRBJ2-7 | TRBV6-2/TRBV6-3
ASSPSRGETNTEAF | TRBJ1-1 | TRBV27
SASTRTSGISYEQY | TRBJ2-7 | TRBV20-1
AGSLGLVGGVSTDTRY | TRBJ2-3 | TRBV7-2
ASSAARVGPLNTEAF | TRBJ1-1 | TRBV28
ASNVLTPIPDTQY | TRBJ2-3 | TRBV28
ASSQDKTGGPQEQY | TRBJ2-7 | TRBV4-2
ASSELVWNEQF | TRBJ2-1 | TRBV6-1
ASSSYRAPENIQY | TRBJ2-4 | TRBV19
AWGTLRMGDEQY | TRBJ2-7 | TRBV30
ASSFRTGDEKLF | TRBJ1-4 | TRBV7-6
ASSVGSGEQY | TRBJ2-7 | TRBV2
AISEEWGATDTQY | TRBJ2-3 | TRBV10-3
ASSLGASGGRGQF | TRBJ2-1 | TRBV11-2
ASSPQGAHEQY | TRBJ2-7 | TRBV6-8
SVRTRGAAYNEQF | TRBJ2-1 | TRBV29-1
ATLRDNNSPHNQPQH | TRBJ1-5 | TRBV6-1
ASSNLAGPGYEQY | TRBJ2-7 | TRBV7-9
ASGRTNRGAPKVGYT | TRBJ1-2 | TRBV6-2/TRBV6-3
ASSFQRYEQY | TRBJ2-7 | TRBV11-2
ASSSTGTFNEQF | TRBJ2-1 | TRBV12-3/TRBV12-4
ARRTGGSTKAF | TRBJ1-1 | TRBV2
AIARTGLAGDERNEQF | TRBJ2-1 | TRBV10-3
ATSSSIPEEQF | TRBJ2-1 | TRBV15